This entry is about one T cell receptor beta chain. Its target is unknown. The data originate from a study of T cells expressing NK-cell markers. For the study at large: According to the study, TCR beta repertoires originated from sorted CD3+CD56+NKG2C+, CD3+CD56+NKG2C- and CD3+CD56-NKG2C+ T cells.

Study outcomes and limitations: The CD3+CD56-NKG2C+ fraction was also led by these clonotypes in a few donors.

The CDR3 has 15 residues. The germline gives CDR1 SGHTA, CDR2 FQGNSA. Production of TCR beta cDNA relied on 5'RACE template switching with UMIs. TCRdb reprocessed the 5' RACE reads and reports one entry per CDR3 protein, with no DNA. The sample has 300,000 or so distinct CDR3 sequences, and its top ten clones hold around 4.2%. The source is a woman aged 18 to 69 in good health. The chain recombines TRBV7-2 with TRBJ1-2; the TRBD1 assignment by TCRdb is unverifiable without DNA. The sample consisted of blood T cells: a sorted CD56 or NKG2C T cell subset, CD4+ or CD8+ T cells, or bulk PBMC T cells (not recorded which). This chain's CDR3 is CASSPRDILGYGYTF.